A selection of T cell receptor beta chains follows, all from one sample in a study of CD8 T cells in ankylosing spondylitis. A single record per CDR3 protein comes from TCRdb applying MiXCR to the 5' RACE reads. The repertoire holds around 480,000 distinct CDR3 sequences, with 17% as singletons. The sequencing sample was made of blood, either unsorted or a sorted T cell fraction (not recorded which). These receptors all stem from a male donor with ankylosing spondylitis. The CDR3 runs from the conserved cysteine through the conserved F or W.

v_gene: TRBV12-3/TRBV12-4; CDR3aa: CASSFGGTGGSEAFF
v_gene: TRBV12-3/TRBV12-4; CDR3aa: CASSLMRITDTQYF
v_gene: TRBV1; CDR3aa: CTSSQPRTRSLYEQYF
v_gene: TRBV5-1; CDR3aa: CASSLGPGTQGNTIYF
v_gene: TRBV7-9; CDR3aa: CASSPGLVYEQYF
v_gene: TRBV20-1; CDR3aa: CSAGPSGGEQFF
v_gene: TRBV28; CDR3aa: CASSFAGSNEKLFF
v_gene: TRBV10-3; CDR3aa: CAISESDRNEQYF
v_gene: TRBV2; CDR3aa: CASNVNFVYNEQFF
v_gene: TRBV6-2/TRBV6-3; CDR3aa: CASRETGKTYNSPLHF
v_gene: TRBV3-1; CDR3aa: CASSPRPRTGTEAFF
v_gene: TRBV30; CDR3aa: CAWSAMADGYTF
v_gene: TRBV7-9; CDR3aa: CASSLGQGPSTGELFF
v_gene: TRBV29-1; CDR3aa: CSGTGQGLNTEAFF
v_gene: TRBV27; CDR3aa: CASSSNPLEQFF
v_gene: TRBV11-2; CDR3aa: CASSFGPLPSNEQFF
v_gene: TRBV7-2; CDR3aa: CASSATPGPQETQYF
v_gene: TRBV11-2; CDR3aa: CASRPAGSNEQFF